The rows below give T cell receptor beta chains drawn from one sample of a study of CXCR3-negative and CXCR3-positive naive CD8 T cells. From its re-call of the 5' RACE reads, TCRdb lists each CDR3 protein once, without DNA. Recorded for this sample: more than 45,000 distinct CDR3 sequences. The specimen was memory CD8+ T cells from blood. The receptors come from a human donor in good health. Some clones in this sample may be carry-over from other donors' samples. The CDR3 runs from the conserved cysteine through the conserved F or W.

V	J	CDR3
TRBV28	TRBJ2-5	CASSLFSFAATQYF
TRBV2	TRBJ2-3	CASSGTSGNTDTQYF
TRBV4-3	TRBJ2-1	CASSQASGRWNEQFF
TRBV29-1	TRBJ2-2	CSVEASLAGELFF
TRBV9	TRBJ2-1	CASSVASRAHNEQFF
TRBV7-6	TRBJ2-3	CASSLLVLAAPFTDTQYF
TRBV20-1	TRBJ2-1	CSARDGGLSIYEQFF
TRBV6-2/TRBV6-3	TRBJ2-6	CASTLTGNGANVLTF
TRBV4-3	TRBJ2-2	CASSQKGTPNTGELFF
TRBV29-1	TRBJ2-2	CSVELRGQNTGELFF
TRBV20-1	TRBJ2-1	CSASDGRGQRGYNEQFF
TRBV29-1	TRBJ2-1	CSVVSGTSGGNEQFF
TRBV5-1	TRBJ2-7	CASSSHLRVYEQYF
TRBV7-8	TRBJ2-3	CASSFRSNPQGGGGLSTDTQYF
TRBV7-6	TRBJ1-3	CASSSAIQGAPGNTIYF
TRBV6-6	TRBJ2-7	CASSPVLRGFAYEQYF
TRBV28	TRBJ1-1	CASSFRNTEAFF
TRBV12-3/TRBV12-4	TRBJ2-7	CASSVTSTSPYEQYF
TRBV28	TRBJ1-2	CASSSRTGAYGYTF
TRBV29-1	TRBJ2-7	CSVVVPGDPYEQYF
TRBV7-9	TRBJ2-7	CASSPPWGRVGEQYF
TRBV29-1	TRBJ2-7	CSVVWDRGYEQYF
TRBV6-2/TRBV6-3	TRBJ2-5	CASSYLGYETQYF